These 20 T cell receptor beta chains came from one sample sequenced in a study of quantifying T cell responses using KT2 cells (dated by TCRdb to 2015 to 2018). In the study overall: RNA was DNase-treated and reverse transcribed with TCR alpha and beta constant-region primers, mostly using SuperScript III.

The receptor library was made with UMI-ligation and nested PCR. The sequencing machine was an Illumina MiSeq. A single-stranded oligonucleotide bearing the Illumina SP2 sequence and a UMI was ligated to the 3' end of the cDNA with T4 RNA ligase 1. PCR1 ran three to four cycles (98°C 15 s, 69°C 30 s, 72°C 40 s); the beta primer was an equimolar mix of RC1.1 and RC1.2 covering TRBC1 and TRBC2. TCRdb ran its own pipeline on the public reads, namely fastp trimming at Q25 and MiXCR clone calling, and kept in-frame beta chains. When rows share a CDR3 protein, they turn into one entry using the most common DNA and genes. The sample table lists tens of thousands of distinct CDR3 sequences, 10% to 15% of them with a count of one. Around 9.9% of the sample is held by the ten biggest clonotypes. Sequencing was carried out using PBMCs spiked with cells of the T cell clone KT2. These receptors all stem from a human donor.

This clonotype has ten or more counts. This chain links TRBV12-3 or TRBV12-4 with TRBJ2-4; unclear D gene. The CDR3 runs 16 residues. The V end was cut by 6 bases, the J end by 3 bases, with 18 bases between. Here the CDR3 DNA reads TGTGCCAGCAGCCCCGAAAATCTTTTTGGCAAAAACATTCAGTACTTC. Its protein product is CASSPENLFGKNIQYF.

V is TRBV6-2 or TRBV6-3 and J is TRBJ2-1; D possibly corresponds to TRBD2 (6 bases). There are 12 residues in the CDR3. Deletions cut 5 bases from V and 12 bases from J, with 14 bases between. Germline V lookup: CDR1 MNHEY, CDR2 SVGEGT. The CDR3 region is CASSTSVGGQFF. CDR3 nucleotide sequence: TGTGCCAGCAGTACATCGGTGGGGGGGCAGTTCTTC.

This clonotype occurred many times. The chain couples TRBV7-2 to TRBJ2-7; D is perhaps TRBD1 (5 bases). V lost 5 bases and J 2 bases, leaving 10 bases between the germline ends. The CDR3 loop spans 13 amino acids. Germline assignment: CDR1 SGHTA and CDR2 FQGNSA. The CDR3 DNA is TGTGCCAGCAGCGTCAGGGAAGCCTACGAGCAGTACTTC. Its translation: CASSVREAYEQYF.

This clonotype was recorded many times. CDR3: CSARAARTGDQPQHF. The CDR3 nucleotides read TGCAGTGCTAGAGCCGCGCGCACAGGGGATCAGCCCCAGCATTTT. V and J are TRBV20-1 and TRBJ1-5; 7 nucleotides align to TRBD1. CDR3 length: 15 amino acids. Per germline, CDR1 DFQATT and CDR2 SNEGSKA (reference sequence). J gave up 5 bases and V 1 base, and 8 bases lay outside the gene matches.

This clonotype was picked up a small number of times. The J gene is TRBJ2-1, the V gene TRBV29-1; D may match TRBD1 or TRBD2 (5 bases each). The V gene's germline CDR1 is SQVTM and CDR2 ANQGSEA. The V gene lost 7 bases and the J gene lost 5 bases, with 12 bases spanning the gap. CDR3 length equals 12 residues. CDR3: CSAGHIDNEQFF. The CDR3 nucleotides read TGCAGCGCGGGGCACATCGACAATGAGCAGTTCTTC.

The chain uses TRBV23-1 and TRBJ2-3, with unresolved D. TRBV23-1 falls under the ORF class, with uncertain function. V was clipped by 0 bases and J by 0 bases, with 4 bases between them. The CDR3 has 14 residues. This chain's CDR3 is CASSQSGSTDTQYF. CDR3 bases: TGCGCCAGCAGTCAATCGGGCAGCACAGATACGCAGTATTTT.

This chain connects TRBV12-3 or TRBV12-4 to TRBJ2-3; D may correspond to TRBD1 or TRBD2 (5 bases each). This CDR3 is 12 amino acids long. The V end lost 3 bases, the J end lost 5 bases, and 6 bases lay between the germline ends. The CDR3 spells CASSFGGDTQYF. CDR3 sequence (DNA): TGTGCCAGCAGTTTTGGGGGAGATACGCAGTATTTT.

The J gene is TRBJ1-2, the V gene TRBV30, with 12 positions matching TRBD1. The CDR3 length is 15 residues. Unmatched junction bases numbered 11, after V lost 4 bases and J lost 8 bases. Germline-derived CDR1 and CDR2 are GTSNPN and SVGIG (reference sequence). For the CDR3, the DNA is TGTGCCTGGACCAGAACCGGGACAGGGGGCCAAGGCTACACCTTC. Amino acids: CAWTRTGTGGQGYTF.

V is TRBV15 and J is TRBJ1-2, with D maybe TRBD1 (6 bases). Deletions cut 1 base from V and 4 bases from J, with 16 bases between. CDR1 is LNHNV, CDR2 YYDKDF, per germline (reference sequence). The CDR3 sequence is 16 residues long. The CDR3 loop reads CATSRAVGGASYGYTF. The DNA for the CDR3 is TGTGCCACCAGCAGAGCGGTTGGGGGCGCGAGCTATGGCTACACCTTC.

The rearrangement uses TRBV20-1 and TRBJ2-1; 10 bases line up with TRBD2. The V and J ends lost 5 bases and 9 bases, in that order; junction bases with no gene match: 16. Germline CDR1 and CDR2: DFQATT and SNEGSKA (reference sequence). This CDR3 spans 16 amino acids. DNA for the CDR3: TGCAGTGCTTATCTTATATCCGGGACTAGCGTCGGTGAGCAGTTCTTC. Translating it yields CSAYLISGTSVGEQFF.

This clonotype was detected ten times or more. In nucleotides, the CDR3 is TGTGCCAGCAGCCGGAACGAGGGCCGGAGCTCCTACAATGAGCAGTTCTTC. Encoded protein: CASSRNEGRSSYNEQFF. The chain joins TRBV6-2 or TRBV6-3 to TRBJ2-1, with D possibly matching TRBD2 (5 bases). The CDR3 runs 17 residues. Trimming took off 6 bases at V and 0 bases at J, with 18 bases between the two ends. The germline V gene has CDR1 MNHEY and CDR2 SVGEGT.

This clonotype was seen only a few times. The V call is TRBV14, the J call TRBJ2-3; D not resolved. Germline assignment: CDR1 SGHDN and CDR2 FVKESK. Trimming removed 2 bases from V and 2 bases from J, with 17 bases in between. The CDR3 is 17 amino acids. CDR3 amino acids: CASSQTLPPTITDTQYF. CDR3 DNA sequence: TGTGCCAGCAGCCAAACCCTGCCGCCTACGATCACAGATACGCAGTATTTT.

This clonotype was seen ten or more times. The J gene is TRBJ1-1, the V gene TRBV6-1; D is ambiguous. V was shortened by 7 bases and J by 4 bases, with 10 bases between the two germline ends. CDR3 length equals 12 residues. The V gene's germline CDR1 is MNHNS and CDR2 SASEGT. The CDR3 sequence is CASTPFPTEAFF. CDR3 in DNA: TGTGCCAGCACCCCATTTCCCACTGAAGCTTTCTTT.

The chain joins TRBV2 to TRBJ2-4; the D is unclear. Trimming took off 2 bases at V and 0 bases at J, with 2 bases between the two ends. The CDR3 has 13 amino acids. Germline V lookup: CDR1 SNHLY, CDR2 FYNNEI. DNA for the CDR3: TGTGCCAGCAGTGAACTAGCCAAAAACATTCAGTACTTC. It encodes CASSELAKNIQYF.

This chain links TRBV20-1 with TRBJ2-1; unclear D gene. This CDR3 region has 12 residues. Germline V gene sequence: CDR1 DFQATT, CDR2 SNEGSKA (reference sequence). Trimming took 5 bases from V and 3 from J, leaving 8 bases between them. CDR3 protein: CSAPPFYNEQFF. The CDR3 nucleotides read TGCAGTGCTCCCCCCTTCTACAATGAGCAGTTCTTC.

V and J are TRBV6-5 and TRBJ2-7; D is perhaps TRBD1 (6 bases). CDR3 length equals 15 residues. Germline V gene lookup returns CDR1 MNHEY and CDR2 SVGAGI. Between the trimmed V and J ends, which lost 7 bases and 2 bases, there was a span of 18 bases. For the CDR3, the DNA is TGTGCCAGCACTCCACCAAGAGGACAGACCTACGAGCAGTACTTC. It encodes CASTPPRGQTYEQYF.

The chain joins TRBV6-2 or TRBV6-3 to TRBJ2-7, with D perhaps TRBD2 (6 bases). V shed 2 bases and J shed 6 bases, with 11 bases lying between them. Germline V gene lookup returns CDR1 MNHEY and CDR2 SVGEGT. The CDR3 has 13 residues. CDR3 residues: CASSYLRGGEQYF. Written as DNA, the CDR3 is TGTGCCAGCAGTTACCTAAGGGGAGGCGAGCAGTACTTC.

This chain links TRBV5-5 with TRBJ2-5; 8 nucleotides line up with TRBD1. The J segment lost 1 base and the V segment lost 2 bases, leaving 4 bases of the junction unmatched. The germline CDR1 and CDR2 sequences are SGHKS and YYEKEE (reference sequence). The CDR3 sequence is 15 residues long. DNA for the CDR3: TGTGCCAGCAGCTTCCCCACAGGGGGCCAAGAGACCCAGTACTTC. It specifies CASSFPTGGQETQYF.

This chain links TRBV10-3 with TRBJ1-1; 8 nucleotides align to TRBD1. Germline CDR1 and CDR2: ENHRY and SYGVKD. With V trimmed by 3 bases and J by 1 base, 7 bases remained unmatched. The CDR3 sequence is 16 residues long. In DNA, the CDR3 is TGTGCCATCAGTGATGCCACCGGGACAGGGAACACTGAAGCTTTCTTT. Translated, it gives CAISDATGTGNTEAFF.

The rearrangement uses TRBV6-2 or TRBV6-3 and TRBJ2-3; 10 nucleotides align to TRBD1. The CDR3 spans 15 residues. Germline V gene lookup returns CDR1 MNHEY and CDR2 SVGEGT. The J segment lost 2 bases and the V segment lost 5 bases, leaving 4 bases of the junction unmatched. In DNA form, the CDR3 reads TGTGCCAGCAGTGGGACAGGGGTCTTCACAGATACGCAGTATTTT. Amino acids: CASSGTGVFTDTQYF.